This TCR beta chain derives from a study of Ad26.COV2.S vaccination and SARS-CoV-2 variants. At the level of the study: Trial arm assignment for the donor was COV1001 Ad26.COV2.S. Ad26.COV2.S given intramuscularly, once or twice 56 days apart.

With regard to this clone: Germline and junction disagree at one end, which may indicate a read error.

Described treatment: roughly 18 received Ad26.COV2.S at low or high dose, single or two shots; roughly five received placebo; per-sample allocation not given. Specimen acquisition occurred on day 63 following the initial vaccine or placebo injection. Sequencing was performed with immunoSEQ multiplex PCR; in TCRdb, only in-frame clones are kept and a portion is missing. This sample has about 350,000 clones, with around 90% found just once. In germline, CDR1 is SEHNR, CDR2 FQNEAQ (reference sequence). The CDR3 contains 15 residues. The chain links TRBV7-9 to TRBJ1-3; D may be TRBD1 (5 bases). Material: peripheral blood, obtained in a trial of Ad26.COV2.S vaccine versus placebo. The sequence was collected from a person between 18 and 65 years old who received the Ad26.COV2.S COVID-19 vaccine or a placebo. CDR3 bases: TGTGCCAGCAGCTTATTCCCACTAGGGGTAGCGGCGCTACATTTT. Protein: CASSLFPLGVAALHF.